The 21 T cell receptor beta chains listed next were all sequenced from one sample in a study of CD8+ T cells in alopecia areata. In each case, RNA was isolated and then reverse transcribed into cDNA as the sequencing template. The method was immunoSEQ multiplex PCR; TCRdb's version includes in-frame clones alone and lacks a portion of them. The table lists approximately 91,000 clones, around 44% of them singletons. Specimen: CD4+ T cells sorted from blood. These receptors all come from a human donor with alopecia areata.

This chain uses TRBV29-1 with TRBJ1-1; 8 positions agree with TRBD1. The length of the CDR3 is 14 residues. V lost 1 base and J lost 4; bases outside the gene matches: 5. Germline V gives CDR1 SQVTM, CDR2 ANQGSEA. The CDR3 DNA is TGCAGCGTTGAAGTGACAGGGGCAGGCACTGAAGCTTTCTTT. Its protein product is CSVEVTGAGTEAFF.

The chain couples TRBV15 to TRBJ1-5; the D is unclear. The ends were cut back, 8 bases at V and 4 bases at J, with 9 bases in the middle. The germline gives CDR1 LNHNV, CDR2 YYDKDF (reference sequence). The CDR3 contains 12 residues. For the CDR3, the DNA is TGTGCCACCGGTCCCCCAAATCAGCCCCAGCATTTT. Amino acids: CATGPPNQPQHF.

In the case of this clone: Other DNA sequences of this sample code for an identical CDR3. CDR3: CASSLRDEQYF. The CDR3 coding sequence is TGTGCCAGCAGCCTCAGGGACGAGCAGTACTTC. V usage is TRBV7-9 and J usage is TRBJ2-7; D might be TRBD1 (5 bases). This CDR3 has 11 amino acids. Between the trimmed V and J ends, which lost 5 bases and 5 bases, there was a span of 7 bases. CDR1 is SEHNR, CDR2 FQNEAQ, per germline (reference sequence). The full variable domain, its missing parts supplied by reference TRBV7-9 and TRBJ2-7, is DTGVSQNPRHKITKRGQNVTFRCDPISEHNRLYWYRQTLGQGPEFLTYFQNEAQLEKSRLLSDRFSAERPKGSFSTLEIQRTEQGDSAMYLCASSLRDEQYFGPGTRLTVT.

This clone turned up a few times. The V and J genes are TRBV28 and TRBJ2-7, with 7 bases matching TRBD1. Germline loops: CDR1 MDHEN, CDR2 SYDVKM. The CDR3 runs 14 residues. Losses at the gene ends were 8 bases for V and 2 bases for J; bases not matched to a gene: 9. Here the CDR3 reads CASCTRDSTYEQYF. CDR3 DNA sequence: TGTGCCAGCTGCACCCGGGACAGTACCTACGAGCAGTACTTC.

This clone was seen just once. CDR3 sequence: CASSFPGLQETQYF. CDR3 DNA sequence: TGTGCCAGCAGTTTCCCGGGCCTCCAAGAGACCCAGTACTTC. This sequence joins TRBV28 and TRBJ2-5; unclear D gene. The CDR3 loop spans 14 amino acids. The germline V gene encodes CDR1 MDHEN and CDR2 SYDVKM. V was cut by 3 bases and J by 1 base, with 9 bases left in between.

The genes are TRBV29-1 and TRBJ2-2; D might be TRBD1 or TRBD2, each matching 5 bases. The CDR3 totals 12 residues. Trimming removed 6 bases from V and 6 bases from J, with 11 bases in between. Germline lookup yields CDR1 SQVTM and CDR2 ANQGSEA. CDR3 nucleotide sequence: TGCAGCGTGGGGGATAACCCCGGGGAGCTGTTTTTT. It specifies CSVGDNPGELFF.

This clone was observed once. The chain carries TRBV29-1 and TRBJ2-1, with D unresolved. Per germline, CDR1 SQVTM and CDR2 ANQGSEA. There are 13 residues in the CDR3. V shed 6 bases and J shed 0 bases, with 9 bases lying between them. The CDR3: CSVGRTSYNEQFF. The DNA for the CDR3 is TGCAGCGTCGGGCGGACCTCCTACAATGAGCAGTTCTTC.

V usage is TRBV27 and J usage is TRBJ2-1; no clear D. Trimming stripped 5 bases from V and 4 bases from J, with 12 bases between. The germline gives CDR1 MNHEY, CDR2 SMNVEV (reference sequence). This CDR3 contains 14 residues. The CDR3 region has the DNA TGTGCCAGCAGTATTTCCGAGGATTACAATGAGCAGTTCTTC. Its translation is CASSISEDYNEQFF.

V is TRBV5-1 and J is TRBJ1-2; D is perhaps TRBD1 (5 bases). The germline V gene encodes CDR1 SGHRS and CDR2 YFSETQ. CDR3 size: 13 residues. Trimming cost V 6 bases and J 4 bases, with 13 bases left between them. The CDR3 loop reads CASTAGHVYGYTF. The CDR3 nucleotides read TGCGCCAGCACGGCGGGGCACGTCTATGGCTACACCTTC. The full variable domain, in which reference TRBV5-1 and TRBJ1-2 provide the parts outside the CDR3, is KAGVTQTPRYLIKTRGQQVTLSCSPISGHRSVSWYQQTPGQGLQFLFEYFSETQRNKGNFPGRFSGRQFSNSRSEMNVSTLELGDSALYLCASTAGHVYGYTFGSGTRLTVV.

This clone was seen once. The rearrangement joins TRBV30 to TRBJ2-5; unclear D gene. V was trimmed by 0 bases and J by 5 bases, leaving 4 bases between them. The CDR3 length is 11 residues. Germline V gene sequence: CDR1 GTSNPN, CDR2 SVGIG (reference sequence). This chain's CDR3 is CAWSVPETQYF. The CDR3 nucleotides read TGTGCCTGGAGTGTACCCGAGACCCAGTACTTC.

This chain joins TRBV7-3 and TRBJ2-5; no clear D gene. Germline-derived CDR1 and CDR2 are SGHTA and FQGTGA. V was trimmed by 5 bases and J by 4 bases, leaving 14 bases between them. The CDR3 runs 14 residues. DNA for the CDR3: TGTGCCAGCAGCCCTGGGTCCGCCGGAGAGACCCAGTACTTC. This translates into CASSPGSAGETQYF.

This chain joins TRBV30 and TRBJ1-1; D is unclear. This CDR3 comprises 12 residues. Trimming stripped 4 bases from V and 3 bases from J, with 9 bases between. From germline, CDR1 is GTSNPN and CDR2 SVGIG (reference sequence). CDR3: CAWIREYTEAFF. CDR3 DNA: TGTGCCTGGATCCGGGAATACACTGAAGCTTTCTTT.

This clone occurred once. The chain employs TRBV29-1 and TRBJ2-3; 14 bases line up with TRBD2. CDR1 and CDR2 (germline): SQVTM, ANQGSEA. The ends lost 6 bases at V and 6 bases at J; junction bases unmatched: 11. CDR3 size: 16 residues. CDR3 sequence reads: CSVRRLAGGRIDTQYF. In DNA form, the CDR3 reads TGCAGCGTAAGACGACTAGCGGGGGGGCGAATCGATACGCAGTATTTT.

The CDR3 loop is CASRAQGGGPYEQYF. CDR3 DNA sequence: TGTGCCAGCAGGGCACAGGGAGGGGGACCCTACGAGCAGTACTTC. The V gene is TRBV6-5, the J gene TRBJ2-7; D may be TRBD2 (7 bases). The germline CDR1 and CDR2 sequences are MNHEY and SVGAGI. The CDR3 consists of 15 residues. With 6 bases removed from V and 2 bases from J, the gap between germline ends came to 17 bases.

This chain uses TRBV29-1 with TRBJ2-1; D possibly corresponds to TRBD2 (5 bases). Trimming took 7 bases from V and 9 from J, leaving 13 bases between them. The CDR3 runs 11 residues. CDR1 is SQVTM and CDR2 is ANQGSEA in the germline V gene. Written as DNA, the CDR3 is TGCAGCGGTCATGGCGGGTCTGAGCAGTTCTTC. As protein: CSGHGGSEQFF.

CDR3: CASSKQDGPLHF. The CDR3 region has the DNA TGTGCCAGCAGCAAACAGGACGGGCCCCTCCACTTT. This chain connects TRBV27 to TRBJ1-6; weak D call: TRBD1 (5 bases). CDR3 length: 12 residues. CDR1 is MNHEY and CDR2 is SMNVEV in the germline V gene (reference sequence). Trimming took off 6 bases at V and 13 bases at J, with 13 bases between the two ends.

This clone has only a few counts. The J gene is TRBJ1-4, the V gene TRBV11-2; D remains unclear. This CDR3 is built from 17 residues. Trimming took 1 base from V and 7 from J, leaving 19 bases between them. The V gene's germline CDR1 is SGHAT and CDR2 FQNNGV. The CDR3: CASSLAVVREGGEKLFF. Here the CDR3 DNA reads TGTGCCAGCAGCTTAGCGGTTGTAAGGGAGGGCGGTGAAAAACTGTTTTTT.

V usage is TRBV5-1 and J usage is TRBJ2-6; 14 bases line up with TRBD2. CDR1 and CDR2 (germline): SGHRS, YFSETQ. This CDR3 is 20 amino acids long. Trimming at V came to 5 bases and at J to 0 bases, leaving 10 bases not matched to a gene. The CDR3 DNA follows: TGCGCCAGCAGTACAACGGGACTAGCGGGGGCTAGCTCTGGGGCCAACGTCCTGACTTTC. Residues: CASSTTGLAGASSGANVLTF.

The chain is built from TRBV5-1 and TRBJ1-6; D unclear. The ends were cut back, 4 bases at V and 8 bases at J, with 16 bases in the middle. The CDR3 is 15 residues long. Germline V CDR1 and CDR2: SGHRS, YFSETQ. The CDR3 DNA is TGCGCCAGCAGCGCACGACCAAGACTGGATTCACCCCTCCACTTT. Amino acids: CASSARPRLDSPLHF. The full variable domain, completed using reference TRBV5-1 and TRBJ1-6, is KAGVTQTPRYLIKTRGQQVTLSCSPISGHRSVSWYQQTPGQGLQFLFEYFSETQRNKGNFPGRFSGRQFSNSRSEMNVSTLELGDSALYLCASSARPRLDSPLHFGNGTRLTVT.

This sequence joins TRBV30 and TRBJ2-1, with 8 nucleotides matching TRBD2. V shed 4 bases, J shed 8 bases, and the junction held 7 bases outside the gene matches. The CDR3 contains 13 residues. CDR1 is GTSNPN, CDR2 SVGIG, per germline (reference sequence). The CDR3, as DNA: TGTGCCTGGACTGGGACTAGTAGGTATGAGCAGTTCTTC. Encoded protein: CAWTGTSRYEQFF.

This clone was detected only a few times. This chain joins TRBV5-1 and TRBJ2-7, with 7 bases that match TRBD1. The CDR3 covers 15 residues. With 4 bases clipped from V and 0 bases from J, the junction kept 7 bases outside the gene matches. Germline loops: CDR1 SGHRS, CDR2 YFSETQ. This CDR3 is CASSRTRDSSYEQYF. CDR3 nucleotides: TGCGCCAGCAGCCGTACCCGGGACAGCTCCTACGAGCAGTACTTC.